Listed here are 2 T cell receptor beta chains from one sample, sequenced in a study of blood T cell repertoires in COVID-19. Sequencing used immunoSEQ multiplex PCR; TCRdb keeps in-frame clones, though not all of them. Of about 210,000 clones in the sample, around 91% were seen once. The specimen was peripheral blood. Every receptor here comes from a woman aged 40 to 50 with acute or convalescent COVID-19.

This chain uses TRBV2 with TRBJ2-7; 10 bases match TRBD1. J gave up 7 bases and V 7 bases, and 16 bases lay outside the gene matches. The CDR3 contains 16 residues. Germline V gives CDR1 SNHLY, CDR2 FYNNEI. The CDR3 is CASTRLNDRGLGEQYV. CDR3 coding DNA: TGTGCCAGCACCCGATTAAACGACAGGGGGCTAGGGGAGCAGTACGTC.

The chain joins TRBV2 to TRBJ2-1; D gene uncertain. Germline CDR1 is SNHLY and CDR2 is FYNNEI. CDR3 length: 12 residues. V lost 7 bases, J lost 4 bases, and 8 bases lay in between. CDR3 region: CASNSNYNEQFF. CDR3 nucleotide sequence: TGTGCCAGCAACTCAAATTACAATGAGCAGTTCTTC. Supplemented by reference TRBV2 and TRBJ2-1, the full variable domain reads EPEVTQTPSHQVTQMGQEVILRCVPISNHLYFYWYRQILGQKVEFLVSFYNNEISEKSEIFDDQFSVERPDGSNFTLKIRSTKLEDSAMYFCASNSNYNEQFFGPGTRLTVL.